This T cell receptor beta chain was recovered during a study of blood T cell repertoires in COVID-19. Data came from immunoSEQ multiplex PCR; TCRdb stores just in-frame clones and leaves some out. The sample records around 160,000 clones, roughly 87% being singletons. V was trimmed by 3 bases and J by 4 bases, leaving 12 bases between them. Germline V gives CDR1 SQVTM, CDR2 ANQGSEA. The CDR3 loop spans 13 amino acids. Each participant's cohort was designated according to participant-reported clinical history. Either two negative PCRs, clearance, or symptom resolution qualified Cohort 3 donors as recovered. In its sample, this clone was seen a few times.

The chain uses TRBV29-1 and TRBJ1-2; no definite D call. Material: PBMCs or T cells enriched from blood (not recorded which). The TCR was taken from a man between 50 and 59 years old who had recovered from COVID-19. The CDR3 DNA reads TGCAGCGTTGACAGCTCCGACTCCTATGGCTACACCTTC. This gives the protein CSVDSSDSYGYTF.